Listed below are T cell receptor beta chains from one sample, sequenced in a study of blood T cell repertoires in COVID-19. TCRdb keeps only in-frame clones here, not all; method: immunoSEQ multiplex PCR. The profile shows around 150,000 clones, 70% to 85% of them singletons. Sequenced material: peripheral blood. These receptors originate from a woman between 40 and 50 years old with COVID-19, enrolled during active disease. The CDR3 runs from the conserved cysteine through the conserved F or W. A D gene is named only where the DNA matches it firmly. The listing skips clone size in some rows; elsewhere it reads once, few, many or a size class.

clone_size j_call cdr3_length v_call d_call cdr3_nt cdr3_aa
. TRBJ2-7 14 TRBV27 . TGTGCCAGCGCGCAACCGGACAGAACCTACGAGCAGTACTTC CASAQPDRTYEQYF
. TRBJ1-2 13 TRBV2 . TGTGCCAGCAGTTCCTCGACTAGCTATGGCTACACCTTC CASSSSTSYGYTF
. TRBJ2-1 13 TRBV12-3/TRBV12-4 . TGTGCCAGCAGTTTAATTAGCTACAATGAGCAGTTCTTC CASSLISYNEQFF
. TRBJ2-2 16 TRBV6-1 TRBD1 TGTGCCAGCAGCGAAGATACAGGGGTGAACACCGGGGAGCTGTTTTTT CASSEDTGVNTGELFF
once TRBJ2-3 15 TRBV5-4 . TGTGCCAGCAGCTCCTTCAGCAGGAACACAGATACGCAGTATTTT CASSSFSRNTDTQYF
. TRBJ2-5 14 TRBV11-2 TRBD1 TGTGCCAGCAGCTTCTCAGGGGGCTTGGAGACCCAGTACTTC CASSFSGGLETQYF
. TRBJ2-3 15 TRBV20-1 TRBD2 TGCAGTGCTAGTGGGACTAGCGGGGGGGCCGATACGCAGTATTTT CSASGTSGGADTQYF
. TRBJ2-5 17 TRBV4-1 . TGCGCCAGCAGCCAAGATTTTGCGGGGGCAATACAAGAGACCCAGTACTTC CASSQDFAGAIQETQYF
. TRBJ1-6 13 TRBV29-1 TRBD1 TGCAGCGCTGGACAGGATCTTAATTCACCCCTCCACTTT CSAGQDLNSPLHF
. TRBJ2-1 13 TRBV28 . TGTGCCAGCTGGGAAGGGGGCTACAATGAGCAGTTCTTC CASWEGGYNEQFF
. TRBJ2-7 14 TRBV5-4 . TGTGCCAGCAGCCTCGACAGTTTCTCCTACGAGCAGTACTTC CASSLDSFSYEQYF
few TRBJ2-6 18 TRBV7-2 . TGTGCCAGCAGTCCCCGGAGGGGTGCGGGTACTGGGGCCAACGTCCTGACTTTC CASSPRRGAGTGANVLTF
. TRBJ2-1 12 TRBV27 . TGTGCCAGCAGTTTTCCCGGGACAGAGCAGTTCTTC CASSFPGTEQFF
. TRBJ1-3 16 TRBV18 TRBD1 TGTGCCAGCTCACACCTACGGACAGGGCGCTGGGGCACCATATATTTT CASSHLRTGRWGTIYF
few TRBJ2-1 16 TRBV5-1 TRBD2 TGCGCCAGCAGCTTGGAGTTGGCAGGTAGCGGGACCGAAAAGTTCTTC CASSLELAGSGTEKFF
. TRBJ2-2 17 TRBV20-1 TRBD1 TGCAGTGCTAGTGGGGACAGGGGCCCCTGGTTAGTAGGGGAGCTGTTTTTT CSASGDRGPWLVGELFF
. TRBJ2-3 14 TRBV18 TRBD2 TGTGCCAGCTCACTTAGACTAGCCACAGATACGCAGTATTTT CASSLRLATDTQYF
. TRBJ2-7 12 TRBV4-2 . TGTGCCAGCAGTTTCGCGGGGTACGAGCAGTACTTC CASSFAGYEQYF
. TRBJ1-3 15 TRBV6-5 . TGTGCCAGCAGGAACCCAGGCTACTCTGGAAACACCATATATTTT CASRNPGYSGNTIYF
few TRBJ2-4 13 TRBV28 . TGTGCCAGCAGTTTAACAGTCAAAAACATTCAGTACTTC CASSLTVKNIQYF
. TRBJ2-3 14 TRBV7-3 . TGTGCCAGCAGCGTTAGCACGAGTGGAGATACGCAGTATTTT CASSVSTSGDTQYF
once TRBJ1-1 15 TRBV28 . TGTGCCAGCAGTTCCGCGGGGGGGGCGAACACTGAAGCTTTCTTT CASSSAGGANTEAFF
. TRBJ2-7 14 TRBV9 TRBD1 TGTGCCAGCAGCGTAGGGACAGGGGACTACGAGCAGTACTTC CASSVGTGDYEQYF
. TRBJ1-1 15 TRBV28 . TGTGCCAGCAGTCATCCCAATGAGGGCTGGCCTGAAGCTTTCTTT CASSHPNEGWPEAFF
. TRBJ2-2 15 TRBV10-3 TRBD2 TGTGCCATCAGCCCGACTAGCGGGAAGACCGGGGAGCTGTTTTTT CAISPTSGKTGELFF
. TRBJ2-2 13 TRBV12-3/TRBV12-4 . TGTGCCAGCAGCATACAGGTCCCCGGGGAGCTGTTTTTT CASSIQVPGELFF
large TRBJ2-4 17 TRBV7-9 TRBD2 TGTGCCAGCAGCCCGGGACTAGCGGGAGCGCGGGGAGACATTCAGTACTTC CASSPGLAGARGDIQYF
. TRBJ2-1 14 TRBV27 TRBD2 TGTGCCAGCAGTTTAAGGGTAGCGGGCAATGAGCAGTTCTTC CASSLRVAGNEQFF
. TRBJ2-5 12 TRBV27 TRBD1 TGTGCCAGCTGGGACAGAGGAGAGACCCAGTACTTC CASWDRGETQYF
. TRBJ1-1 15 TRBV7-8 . TGTGCCAGCAGCTTAGGGGCAGGGGCGAACACTGAAGCTTTCTTT CASSLGAGANTEAFF
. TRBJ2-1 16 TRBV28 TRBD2 TGTGCCAGCAGTGGGGGACTATCCAGCTCCTACAATGAGCAGTTCTTC CASSGGLSSSYNEQFF
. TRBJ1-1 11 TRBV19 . TGTGCCAGTAGTATACAAACTGAAGCTTTCTTT CASSIQTEAFF
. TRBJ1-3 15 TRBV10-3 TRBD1 TGTGCCATCAGTGAAGCGACAGGGGTCGGAAACACCATATATTTT CAISEATGVGNTIYF
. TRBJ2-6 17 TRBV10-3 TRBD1 TGTGCCATCAACCCGGGACAGGGTTGGTCTGGGGCCAACGTCCTGACTTTC CAINPGQGWSGANVLTF
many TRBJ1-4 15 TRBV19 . TGTGCCAGTAGTATTTTTGGAGCGGCTCGTGAAAAACTGTTTTTT CASSIFGAAREKLFF
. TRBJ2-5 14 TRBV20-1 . TGCAGTGCTAGTTGGCGGAACGTTAAAGAGACCCAGTACTTC CSASWRNVKETQYF
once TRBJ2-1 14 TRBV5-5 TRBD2 TGTGCCAGCAGATTAACTAGCGGGAAGGATGAGCAGTTCTTC CASRLTSGKDEQFF
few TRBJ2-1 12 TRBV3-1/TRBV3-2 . TGTGCCAGCAGCCAAGATCGTGCGGGTCAGTTCTTC CASSQDRAGQFF
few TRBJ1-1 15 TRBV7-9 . TGTGCCAGCACTTCGGGGGAGTACATGAACACTGAAGCTTTCTTT CASTSGEYMNTEAFF
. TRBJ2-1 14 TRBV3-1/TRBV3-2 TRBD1 TGTGCCAGCAGCCCCCTGACAGGGATCAATGAGCAGTTCTTC CASSPLTGINEQFF
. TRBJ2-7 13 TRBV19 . TGTGCCAGTAGTTACAGGGACCAGAGCGAGCAGTACTTC CASSYRDQSEQYF
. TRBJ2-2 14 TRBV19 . TGTGCCAGTAAATCACAGGGGAACACCGGGGAGCTGTTTTTT CASKSQGNTGELFF
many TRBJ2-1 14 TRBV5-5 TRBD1 TGTGCCAGCAGCTACCGGGACAGCTACAATGAGCAGTTCTTC CASSYRDSYNEQFF
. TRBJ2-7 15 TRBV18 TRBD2 TGTGCCAGCCCAAACAGGTCAGCGGGAGGGTACGAGCAGTACTTC CASPNRSAGGYEQYF
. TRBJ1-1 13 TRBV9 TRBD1 TGTGCCAGCAGTGCTACAGCGGACAGGGTTGCTTTCTTT CASSATADRVAFF
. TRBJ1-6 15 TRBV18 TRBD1 TGTGCCAGCTCACGCGGAACAGGGGGCAATTCACCCCTCCACTTT CASSRGTGGNSPLHF
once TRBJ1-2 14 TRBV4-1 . TGCGCCAGCAGCCAAGGTCGGGAGTACTATGGCTACACCTTC CASSQGREYYGYTF
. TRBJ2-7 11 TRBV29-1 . TGCAGCGGGGGGACTCGAGACGAGCAGTACTTC CSGGTRDEQYF
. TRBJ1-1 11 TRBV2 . TGTGCCAGCAGTGGAGGGTCTGAAGCTTTCTTT CASSGGSEAFF
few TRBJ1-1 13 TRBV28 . TGTGCCAGCAGTTTGGTCGGGGGCACTGAAGCTTTCTTT CASSLVGGTEAFF
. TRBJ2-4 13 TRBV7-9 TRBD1 TGTGCCAGCAGCTTGGGGACAGAAAACATTCAGTACTTC CASSLGTENIQYF
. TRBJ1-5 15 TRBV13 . TGTGCCAGCAGCTTAGGTGCGGGGGGCAATCAGCCCCAGCATTTT CASSLGAGGNQPQHF